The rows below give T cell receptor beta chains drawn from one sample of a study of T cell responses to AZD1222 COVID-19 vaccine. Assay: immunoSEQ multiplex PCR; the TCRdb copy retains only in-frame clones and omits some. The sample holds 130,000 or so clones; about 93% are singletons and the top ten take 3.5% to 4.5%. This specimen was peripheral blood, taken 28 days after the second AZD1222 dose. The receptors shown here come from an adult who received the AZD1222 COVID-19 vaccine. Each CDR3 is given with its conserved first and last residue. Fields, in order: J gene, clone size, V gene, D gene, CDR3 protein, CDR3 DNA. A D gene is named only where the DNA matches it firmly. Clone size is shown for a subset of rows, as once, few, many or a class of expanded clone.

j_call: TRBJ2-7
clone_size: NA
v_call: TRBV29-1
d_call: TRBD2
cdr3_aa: CSVAAGGPYEQYF
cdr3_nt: TGCAGCGTTGCAGCGGGAGGGCCCTACGAGCAGTACTTC

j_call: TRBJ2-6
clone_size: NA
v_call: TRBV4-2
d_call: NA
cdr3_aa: CASSQVISASGANVLTF
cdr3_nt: TGTGCCAGCAGCCAAGTAATCAGCGCTTCTGGGGCCAACGTCCTGACTTTC

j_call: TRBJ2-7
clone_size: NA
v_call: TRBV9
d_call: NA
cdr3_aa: CARWRGVTNSYEQYF
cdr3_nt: TGTGCCAGGTGGCGAGGAGTGACCAACTCCTACGAGCAGTACTTC

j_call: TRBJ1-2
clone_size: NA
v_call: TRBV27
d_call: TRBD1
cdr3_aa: CASSRDRGLRHGYTF
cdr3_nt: TGTGCCAGCAGTCGGGACAGGGGCCTTCGGCATGGCTACACCTTC

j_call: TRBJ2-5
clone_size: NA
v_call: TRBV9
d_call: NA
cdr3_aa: CASSSMGGQETQYF
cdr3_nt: TGTGCCAGCAGCTCCATGGGGGGTCAAGAGACCCAGTACTTC

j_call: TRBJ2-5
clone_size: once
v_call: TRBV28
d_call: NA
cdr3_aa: CASSPRSQVYSETQYF
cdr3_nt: TGTGCCAGCAGCCCCAGGTCGCAAGTTTATTCGGAGACCCAGTACTTC

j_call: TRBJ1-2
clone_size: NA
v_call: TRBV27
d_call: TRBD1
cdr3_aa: CASRSTGANYGYTF
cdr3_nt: TGTGCCAGCAGGTCGACAGGGGCTAACTATGGCTACACCTTC

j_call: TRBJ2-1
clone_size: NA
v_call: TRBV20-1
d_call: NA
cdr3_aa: CSARISNEQFF
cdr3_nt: TGCAGTGCTAGGATTAGCAATGAGCAGTTCTTC

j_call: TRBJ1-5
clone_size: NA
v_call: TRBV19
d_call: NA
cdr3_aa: CASTEGYQPQHF
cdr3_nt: TGTGCCAGTACCGAGGGCTATCAGCCCCAGCATTTT

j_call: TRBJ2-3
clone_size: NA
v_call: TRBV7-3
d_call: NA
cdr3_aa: CASSLKSGDTQYF
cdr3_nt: TGTGCCAGCAGCTTAAAGTCAGGAGATACGCAGTATTTT

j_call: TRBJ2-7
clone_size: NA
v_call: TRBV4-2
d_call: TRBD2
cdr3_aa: CASSQDAELAGDTSF
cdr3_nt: TGTGCCAGCAGCCAAGATGCCGAGCTAGCGGGGGATACAAGCTTC

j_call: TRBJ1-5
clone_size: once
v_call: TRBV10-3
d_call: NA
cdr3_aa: CATAGAYDNQPQHF
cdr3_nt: TGTGCCACCGCCGGGGCGTACGACAATCAGCCCCAGCATTTT

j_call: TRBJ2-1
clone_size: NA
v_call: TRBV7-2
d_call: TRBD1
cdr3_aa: CASSLHRTGQNEQFF
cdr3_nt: TGTGCCAGCAGCTTACACCGGACAGGGCAGAATGAGCAGTTCTTC

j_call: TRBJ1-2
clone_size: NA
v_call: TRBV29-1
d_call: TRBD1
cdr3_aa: CSAGGGSYGYTF
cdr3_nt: TGCAGCGCAGGGGGAGGGAGCTATGGCTACACCTTC

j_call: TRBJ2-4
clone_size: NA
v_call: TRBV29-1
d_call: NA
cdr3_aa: CSVERASSGIQYF
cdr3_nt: TGCAGCGTTGAGAGGGCATCAAGTGGCATTCAGTACTTC

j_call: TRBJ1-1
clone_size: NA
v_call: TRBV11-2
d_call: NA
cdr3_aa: CASSLAQNTEAFF
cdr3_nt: TGTGCCAGCAGCTTAGCACAGAACACTGAAGCTTTCTTT

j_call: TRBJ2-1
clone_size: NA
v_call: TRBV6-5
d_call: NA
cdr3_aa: CASSPDGSSYNEQFF
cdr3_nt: TGTGCCAGCAGCCCAGACGGGAGCTCCTACAATGAGCAGTTCTTC

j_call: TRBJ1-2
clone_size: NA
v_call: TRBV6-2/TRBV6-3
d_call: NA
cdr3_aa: CASSYSSQYGYTF
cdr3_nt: TGTGCCAGCAGTTACTCGTCGCAGTATGGCTACACCTTC

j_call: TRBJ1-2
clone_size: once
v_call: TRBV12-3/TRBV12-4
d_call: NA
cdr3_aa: CASFPGSWGYTF
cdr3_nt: TGTGCCAGCTTTCCGGGGTCGTGGGGCTACACCTTC

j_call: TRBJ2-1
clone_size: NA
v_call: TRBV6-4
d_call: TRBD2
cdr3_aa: CASSFRGGGASDEQFF
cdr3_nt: TGTGCCAGCTCCTTTAGGGGCGGGGGGGCCTCCGATGAGCAGTTCTTC

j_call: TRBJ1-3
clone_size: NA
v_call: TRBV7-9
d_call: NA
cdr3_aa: CASSYGQVSGNTIYF
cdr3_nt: TGTGCCAGCAGCTACGGGCAGGTCTCTGGAAACACCATATATTTT

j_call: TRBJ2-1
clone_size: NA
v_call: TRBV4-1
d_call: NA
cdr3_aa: CASSQAGYNFDEQFF
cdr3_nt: TGCGCCAGCAGCCAAGCAGGGTACAATTTCGATGAGCAGTTCTTC

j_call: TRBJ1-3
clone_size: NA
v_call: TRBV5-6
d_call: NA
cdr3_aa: CASSLGRSGDTIYF
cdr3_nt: TGTGCCAGCAGCTTGGGGCGGTCTGGGGACACCATATATTTT

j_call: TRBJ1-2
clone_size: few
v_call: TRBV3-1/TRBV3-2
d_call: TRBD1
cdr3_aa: CASSQRLRTGVDGYTF
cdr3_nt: TGTGCCAGCAGCCAAAGGCTCCGGACAGGGGTGGATGGCTACACCTTC

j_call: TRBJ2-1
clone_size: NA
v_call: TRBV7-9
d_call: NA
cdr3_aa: CASSLSKYNEQFF
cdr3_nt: TGTGCCAGCAGCTTGTCCAAATACAATGAGCAGTTCTTC

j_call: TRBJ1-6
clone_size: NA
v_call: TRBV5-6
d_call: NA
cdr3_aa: CASSFARPNSPLHF
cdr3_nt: TGTGCCAGCAGCTTTGCCAGACCTAATTCACCCCTCCACTTT

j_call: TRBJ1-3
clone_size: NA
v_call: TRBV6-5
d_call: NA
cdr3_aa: CASSNTGFSGNTIYF
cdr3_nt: TGTGCCAGCAGCAATACAGGGTTTTCTGGAAACACCATATATTTT

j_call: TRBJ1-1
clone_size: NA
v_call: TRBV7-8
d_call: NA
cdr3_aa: CASSPGGNTEAFF
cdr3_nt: TGTGCCAGCAGCCCTGGGGGGAACACTGAAGCTTTCTTT

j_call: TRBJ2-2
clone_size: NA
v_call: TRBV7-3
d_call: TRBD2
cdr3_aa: CASSLTPSGNTGELFF
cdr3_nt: TGTGCCAGCAGCTTAACGCCTAGCGGGAACACCGGGGAGCTGTTTTTT

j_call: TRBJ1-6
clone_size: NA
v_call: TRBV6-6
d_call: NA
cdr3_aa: CASSQAVGLPLHF
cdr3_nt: TGTGCCAGCAGCCAGGCCGTGGGACTACCCCTCCACTTT

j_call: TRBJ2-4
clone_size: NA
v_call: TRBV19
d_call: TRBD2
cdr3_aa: CASSTGLAGGPGYF
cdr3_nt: TGTGCCAGTAGTACGGGACTAGCGGGGGGCCCTGGATACTTC

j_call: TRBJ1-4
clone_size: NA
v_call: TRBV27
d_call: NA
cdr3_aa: CASSLSFRAYEKLFF
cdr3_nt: TGTGCCAGCAGTTTATCGTTCCGGGCATATGAAAAACTGTTTTTT

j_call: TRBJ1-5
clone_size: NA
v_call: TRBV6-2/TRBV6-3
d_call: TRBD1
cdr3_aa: CASSYYQGANQPQHF
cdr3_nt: TGTGCCAGCAGTTACTATCAGGGGGCGAATCAGCCCCAGCATTTT

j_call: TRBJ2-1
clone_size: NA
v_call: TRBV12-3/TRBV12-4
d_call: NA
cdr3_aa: CASSLASPHEQFF
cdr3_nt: TGTGCCAGCAGTTTAGCTTCGCCCCATGAGCAGTTCTTC

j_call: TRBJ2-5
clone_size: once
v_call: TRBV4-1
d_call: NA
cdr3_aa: CASSQLPQETQYF
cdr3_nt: TGCGCCAGCAGTCAGCTACCCCAAGAGACCCAGTACTTC

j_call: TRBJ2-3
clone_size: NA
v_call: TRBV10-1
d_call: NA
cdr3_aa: CASGTVRGSPDTQYF
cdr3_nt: TGCGCCAGCGGGACCGTCCGAGGTTCACCAGATACGCAGTATTTT

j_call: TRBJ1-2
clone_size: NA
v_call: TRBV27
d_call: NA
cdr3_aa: CASSLRGSIIYTF
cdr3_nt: TGTGCCAGCAGTTTACGCGGGTCCATAATATACACCTTC

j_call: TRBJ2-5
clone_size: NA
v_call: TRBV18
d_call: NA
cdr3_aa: CASSPPITGVIQETQYF
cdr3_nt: TGTGCCAGCTCACCACCCATCACGGGGGTTATCCAAGAGACCCAGTACTTC

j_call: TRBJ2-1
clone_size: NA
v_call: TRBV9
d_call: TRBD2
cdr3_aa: CASSVGTSGVYNEQFF
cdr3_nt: TGTGCCAGCAGCGTGGGGACTAGCGGGGTCTACAATGAGCAGTTCTTC

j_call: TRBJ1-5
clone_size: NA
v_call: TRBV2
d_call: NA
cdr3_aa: CASSDAARNQPQHF
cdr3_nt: TGTGCCAGCAGTGATGCAGCCAGGAATCAGCCCCAGCATTTT

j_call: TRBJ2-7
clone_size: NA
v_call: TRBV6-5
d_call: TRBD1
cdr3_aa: CASSYSPGQGAEEQYF
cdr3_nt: TGTGCCAGCAGTTACTCACCGGGACAGGGGGCTGAAGAGCAGTACTTC

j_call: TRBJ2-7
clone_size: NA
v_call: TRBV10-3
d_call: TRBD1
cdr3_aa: CAISMDRVPGEQYF
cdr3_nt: TGTGCCATCAGTATGGACAGGGTACCGGGGGAGCAGTACTTC

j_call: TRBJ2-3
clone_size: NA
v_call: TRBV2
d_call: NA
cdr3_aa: CASSYTGTDTQYF
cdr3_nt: TGTGCCAGCAGTTACACAGGCACAGATACGCAGTATTTT

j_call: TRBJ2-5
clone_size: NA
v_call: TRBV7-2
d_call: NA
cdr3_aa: CASSPRGPSQETQYF
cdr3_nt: TGTGCCAGCAGCCCAAGAGGCCCTAGCCAAGAGACCCAGTACTTC

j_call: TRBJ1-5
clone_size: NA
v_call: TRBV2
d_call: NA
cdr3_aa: CASSATGSTYSNQPQHF
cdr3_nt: TGTGCCAGCAGCGCTACAGGGTCCACTTATAGCAATCAGCCCCAGCATTTT

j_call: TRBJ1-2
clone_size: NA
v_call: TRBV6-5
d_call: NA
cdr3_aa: CASSYGGQGYTF
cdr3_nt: TGTGCCAGCAGTTACGGTGGGCAGGGCTACACCTTC

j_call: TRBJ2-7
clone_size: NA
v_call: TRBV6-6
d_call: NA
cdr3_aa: CASSPRGTRLAGPAYEQYF
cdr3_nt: TGTGCCAGCAGTCCCCGGGGGACAAGACTAGCCGGGCCCGCCTACGAGCAGTACTTC

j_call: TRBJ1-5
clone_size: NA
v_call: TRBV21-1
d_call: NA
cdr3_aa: CASFCMAGFLYQPQHF
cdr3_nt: TGTGCCAGCTTCTGTATGGCAGGGTTCCTGTATCAGCCCCAGCATTTT

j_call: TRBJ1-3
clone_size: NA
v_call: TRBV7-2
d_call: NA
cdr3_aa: CASSLWGSNTIYF
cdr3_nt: TGTGCCAGCAGCTTATGGGGGAGTAACACCATATATTTT

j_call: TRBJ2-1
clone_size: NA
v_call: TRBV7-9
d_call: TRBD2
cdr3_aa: CASSPPRLAGSPGEQFF
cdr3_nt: TGTGCCAGCAGCCCCCCCAGACTAGCGGGGTCCCCGGGGGAGCAGTTCTTC

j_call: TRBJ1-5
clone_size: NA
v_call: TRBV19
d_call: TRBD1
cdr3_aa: CASSIGQGFQPQHF
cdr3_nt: TGTGCCAGTAGTATTGGACAGGGGTTTCAGCCCCAGCATTTT

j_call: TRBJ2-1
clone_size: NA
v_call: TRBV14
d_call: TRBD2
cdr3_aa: CASSLSRLAGGRGNEQFF
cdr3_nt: TGTGCCAGCAGCCTATCTAGGCTAGCGGGAGGAAGAGGAAATGAGCAGTTCTTC

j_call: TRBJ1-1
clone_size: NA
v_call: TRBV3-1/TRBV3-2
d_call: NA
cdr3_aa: CASSQDDGLPLNTEAFF
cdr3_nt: TGTGCCAGCAGCCAAGATGACGGGTTACCGCTGAACACTGAAGCTTTCTTT

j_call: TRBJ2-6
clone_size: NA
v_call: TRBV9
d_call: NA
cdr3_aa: CVSSVEGVRGTWANVLTF
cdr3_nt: TGTGTCAGCAGCGTAGAGGGGGTTAGGGGGACCTGGGCCAACGTCCTGACTTTC

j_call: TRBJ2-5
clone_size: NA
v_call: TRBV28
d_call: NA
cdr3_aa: CASTLGHHQETQYF
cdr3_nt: TGTGCCAGCACCTTGGGGCATCACCAAGAGACCCAGTACTTC

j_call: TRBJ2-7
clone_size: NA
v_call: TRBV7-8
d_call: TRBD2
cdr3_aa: CASSQGTSAYYEQYF
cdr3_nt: TGTGCCAGCAGCCAAGGGACTAGCGCTTACTACGAGCAGTACTTC

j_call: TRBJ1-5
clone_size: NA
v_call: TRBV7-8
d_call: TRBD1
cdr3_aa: CASSPPSMTGGLYSNQPQHF
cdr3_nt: TGTGCCAGCAGCCCACCGTCAATGACAGGGGGCCTGTATAGCAATCAGCCCCAGCATTTT

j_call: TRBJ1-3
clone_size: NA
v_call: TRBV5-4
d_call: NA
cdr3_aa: CASSRLGSGNTIYF
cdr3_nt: TGTGCCAGCAGCCGACTGGGATCCGGAAACACCATATATTTT

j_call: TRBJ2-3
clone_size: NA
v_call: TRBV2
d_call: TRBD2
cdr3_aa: CASRRLAETTDTQYF
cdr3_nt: TGTGCCAGCAGGCGGCTAGCGGAAACCACAGATACGCAGTATTTT

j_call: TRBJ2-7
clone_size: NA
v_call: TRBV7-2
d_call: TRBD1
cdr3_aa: CASSPPGQGYEQYF
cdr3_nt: TGTGCCAGCAGCCCGCCTGGACAGGGCTACGAGCAGTACTTC